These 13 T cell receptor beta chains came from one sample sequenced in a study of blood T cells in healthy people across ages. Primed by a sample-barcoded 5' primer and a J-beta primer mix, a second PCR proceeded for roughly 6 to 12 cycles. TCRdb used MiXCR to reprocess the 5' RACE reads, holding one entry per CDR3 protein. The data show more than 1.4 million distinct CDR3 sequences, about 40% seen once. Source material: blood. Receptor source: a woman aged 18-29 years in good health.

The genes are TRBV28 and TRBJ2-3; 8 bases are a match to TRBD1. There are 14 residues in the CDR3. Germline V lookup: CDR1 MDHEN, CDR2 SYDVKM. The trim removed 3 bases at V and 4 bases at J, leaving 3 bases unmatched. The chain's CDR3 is CASSLDREADTQYF. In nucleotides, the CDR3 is TGTGCCAGCAGTTTGGACAGGGAGGCAGATACGCAGTATTTT.

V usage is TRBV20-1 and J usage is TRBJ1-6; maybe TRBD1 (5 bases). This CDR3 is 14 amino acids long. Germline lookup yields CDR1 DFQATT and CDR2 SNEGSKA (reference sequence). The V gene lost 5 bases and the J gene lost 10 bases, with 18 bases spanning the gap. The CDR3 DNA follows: TGCAGTGCTGCCTCCGGGACGATGGGCTCACCCCTCCACTTT. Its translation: CSAASGTMGSPLHF.

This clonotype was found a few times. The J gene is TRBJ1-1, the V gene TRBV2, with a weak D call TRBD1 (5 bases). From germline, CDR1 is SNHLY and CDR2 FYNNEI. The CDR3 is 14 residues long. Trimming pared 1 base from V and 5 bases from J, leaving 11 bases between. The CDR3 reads CASSEGGEGTEAFF. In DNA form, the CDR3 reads TGTGCCAGCAGTGAAGGAGGTGAGGGGACTGAAGCTTTCTTT.

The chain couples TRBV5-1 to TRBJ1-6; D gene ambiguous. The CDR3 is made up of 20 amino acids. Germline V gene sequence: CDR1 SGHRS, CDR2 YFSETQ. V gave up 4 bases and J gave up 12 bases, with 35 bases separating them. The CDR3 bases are TGCGCCAGCAGCCCTCCCCCCACCCGAGCGACCGCGAGGTGGAGAAAACCCCTCCACTTT. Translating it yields CASSPPPTRATARWRKPLHF.

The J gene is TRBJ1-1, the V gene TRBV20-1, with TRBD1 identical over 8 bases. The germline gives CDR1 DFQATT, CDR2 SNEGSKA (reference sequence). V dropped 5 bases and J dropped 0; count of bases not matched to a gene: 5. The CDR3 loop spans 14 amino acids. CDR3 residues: CSAVSGQVNTEAFF. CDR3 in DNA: TGCAGTGCTGTCTCGGGACAGGTGAACACTGAAGCTTTCTTT.

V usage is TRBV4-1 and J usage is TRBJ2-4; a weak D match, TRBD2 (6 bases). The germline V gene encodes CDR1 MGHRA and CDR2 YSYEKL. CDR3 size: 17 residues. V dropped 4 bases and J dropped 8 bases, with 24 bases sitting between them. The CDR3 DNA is TGCGCCAGCAGCCCGCTCGAGGGTGGAGGGGCCCGGGACATTCAGTACTTC. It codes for CASSPLEGGGARDIQYF.

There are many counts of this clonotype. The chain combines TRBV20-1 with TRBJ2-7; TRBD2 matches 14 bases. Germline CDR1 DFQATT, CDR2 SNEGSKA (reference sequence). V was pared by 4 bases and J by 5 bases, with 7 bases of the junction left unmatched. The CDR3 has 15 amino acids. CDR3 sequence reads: CSATRTSGRSDEQYF. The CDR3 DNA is TGCAGTGCTACCCGGACTAGCGGGAGGTCGGACGAGCAGTACTTC.

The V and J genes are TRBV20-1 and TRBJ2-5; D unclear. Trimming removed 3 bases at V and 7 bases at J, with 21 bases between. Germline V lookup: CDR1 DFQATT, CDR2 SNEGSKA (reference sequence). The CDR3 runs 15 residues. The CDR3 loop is CSARGDSQNLMTQYF. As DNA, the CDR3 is TGCAGTGCTAGGGGCGACTCCCAGAATCTCATGACCCAGTACTTC.

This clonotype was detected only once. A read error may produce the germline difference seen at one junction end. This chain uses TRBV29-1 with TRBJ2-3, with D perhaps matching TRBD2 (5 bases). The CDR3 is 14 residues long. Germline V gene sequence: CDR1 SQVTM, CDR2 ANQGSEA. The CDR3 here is CGVEGNDSTDTQYF. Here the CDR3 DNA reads TGCGGCGTTGAGGGAAACGACAGCACAGATACGCAGTATTTT.

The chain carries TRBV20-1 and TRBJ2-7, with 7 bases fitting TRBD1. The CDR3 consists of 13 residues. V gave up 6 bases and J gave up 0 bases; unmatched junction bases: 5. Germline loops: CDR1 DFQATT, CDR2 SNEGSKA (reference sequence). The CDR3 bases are TGCAGTGCCCCGGGACAGCCCTCCTACGAGCAGTACTTC. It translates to CSAPGQPSYEQYF.

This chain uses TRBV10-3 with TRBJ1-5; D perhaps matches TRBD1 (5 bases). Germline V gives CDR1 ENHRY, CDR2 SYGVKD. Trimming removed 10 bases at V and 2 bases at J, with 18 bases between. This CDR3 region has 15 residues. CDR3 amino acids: CATGRGGAGNQPQHF. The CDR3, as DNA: TGTGCCACCGGACGGGGGGGTGCGGGCAATCAGCCCCAGCATTTT.

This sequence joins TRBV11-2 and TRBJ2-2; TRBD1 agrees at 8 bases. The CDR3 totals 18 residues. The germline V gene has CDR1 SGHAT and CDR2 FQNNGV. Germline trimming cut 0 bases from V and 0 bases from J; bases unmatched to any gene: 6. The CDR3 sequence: CASSLDRWTGPNTGELFF. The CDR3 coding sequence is TGTGCCAGCAGCTTAGATCGTTGGACAGGGCCGAACACCGGGGAGCTGTTTTTT.

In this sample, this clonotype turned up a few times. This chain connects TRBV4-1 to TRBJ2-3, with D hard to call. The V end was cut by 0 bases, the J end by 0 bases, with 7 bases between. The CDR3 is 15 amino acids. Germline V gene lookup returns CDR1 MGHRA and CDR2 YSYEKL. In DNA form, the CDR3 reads TGCGCCAGCAGCCAAGAACCCGGAAGCACAGATACGCAGTATTTT. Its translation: CASSQEPGSTDTQYF.